Included here is one TCR beta chain sequence, with context. This sample was taken from a study of shared clonotypes between healthy human individuals. The method was immunoSEQ multiplex PCR; TCRdb's version includes in-frame clones alone and lacks a portion of them. This sample has about 520,000 clones; approximately 78% occur once, and the top ten carry 12%. Sequencing input: PBMCs. The source of this sequence is a woman aged 40-49 years in good health. Some clones in this sample may be carry-over from other donors' samples.

CDR3 residues: CASSSSGFSTDTQYF. CDR3 DNA: TGTGCCAGCAGTTCTAGCGGGTTTAGCACAGATACGCAGTATTTT. The V and J genes are TRBV7-9 and TRBJ2-3; 8 nucleotides match TRBD2. V lost 6 bases and J lost 0; bases outside the gene matches: 5. The CDR3 runs 15 residues. From germline, CDR1 is SEHNR and CDR2 FQNEAQ (reference sequence).